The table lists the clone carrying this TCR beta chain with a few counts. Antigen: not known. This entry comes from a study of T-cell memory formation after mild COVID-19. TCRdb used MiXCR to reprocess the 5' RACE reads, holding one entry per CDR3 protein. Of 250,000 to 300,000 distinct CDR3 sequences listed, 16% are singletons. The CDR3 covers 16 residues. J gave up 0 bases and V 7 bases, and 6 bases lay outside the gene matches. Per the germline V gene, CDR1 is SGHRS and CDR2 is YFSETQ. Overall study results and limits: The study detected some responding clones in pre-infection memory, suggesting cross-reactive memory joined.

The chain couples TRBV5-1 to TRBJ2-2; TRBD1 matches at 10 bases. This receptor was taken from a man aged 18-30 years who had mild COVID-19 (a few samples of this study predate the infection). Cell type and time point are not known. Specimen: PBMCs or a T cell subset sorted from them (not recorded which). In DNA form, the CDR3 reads TGCGCCAGCTCGGGACAGGGGTCTCCGAACACCGGGGAGCTGTTTTTT. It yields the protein CASSGQGSPNTGELFF.